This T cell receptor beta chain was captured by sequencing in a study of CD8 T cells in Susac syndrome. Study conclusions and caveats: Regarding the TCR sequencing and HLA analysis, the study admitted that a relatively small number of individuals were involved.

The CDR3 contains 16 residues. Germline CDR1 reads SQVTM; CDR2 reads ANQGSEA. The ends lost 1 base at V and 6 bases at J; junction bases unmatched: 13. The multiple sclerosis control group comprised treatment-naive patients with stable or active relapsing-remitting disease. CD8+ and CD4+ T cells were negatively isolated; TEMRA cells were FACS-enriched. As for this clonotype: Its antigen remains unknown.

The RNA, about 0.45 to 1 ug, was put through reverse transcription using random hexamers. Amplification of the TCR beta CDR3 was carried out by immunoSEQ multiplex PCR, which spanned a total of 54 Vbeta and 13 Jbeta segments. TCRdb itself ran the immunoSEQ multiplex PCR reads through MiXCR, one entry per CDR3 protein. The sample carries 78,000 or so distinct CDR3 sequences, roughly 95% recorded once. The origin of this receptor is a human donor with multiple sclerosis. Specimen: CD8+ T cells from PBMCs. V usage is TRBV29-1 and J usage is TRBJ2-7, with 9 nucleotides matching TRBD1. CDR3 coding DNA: TGCAGCGTTGAAGGGGTCCCGGGACAGGGACTGGGCGAGCAGTACTTC. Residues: CSVEGVPGQGLGEQYF.